This T cell receptor (beta chain) is from a study of control samples from healthy donors and cancer patients. Trimming left V 2 bases short and J 3 bases short, with 9 bases between. The CDR3 runs to 14 residues. Germline V gene data show CDR1 as SGHKS and CDR2 as YYEKEE (reference sequence). Here immunoSEQ multiplex PCR was the method, and the copy in TCRdb shows in-frame clones only, minus some. This table has 65,000 to 80,000 clones, around nine tenths appearing once. The source material was PBMCs. This TCR was recovered from a woman aged 55-70 years with head and neck cancer. The V and J genes are TRBV5-5 and TRBJ1-5; weak D call: TRBD1 (5 bases). The CDR3, as DNA: TGTGCCAGCAGCTTCGACAGCTACAATCAGCCCCAGCATTTT. Translating it yields CASSFDSYNQPQHF.